Listed here is a single T cell receptor beta chain. Antigen unknown. This entry is derived from a study of vaccination effects on CD4 cells after COVID-19. Study background: Relative to the second dose, post-vaccine samples were obtained a median of 72 days later.

After expansion with viral peptide pools in the ViraFEST assay, antigen-specific CD4+ T cells were sequenced. Subsequent to a culture period of 10 to 11 days, CD4+ T cells were isolated. Participants got two doses of BNT162b2 or mRNA-1273 vaccine. Prior SARS-CoV-2 infection was absent in the vaccine recipients, as shown by negative nucleocapsid antibodies. A density of about 2.2 million PBMC per well was used; these cells were cultured with 10 IU/ml IL-2 and roughly 10 ug/ml peptides. The CDR3 covers 16 residues. In germline, CDR1 is SGHRS, CDR2 YFSETQ. Germline trimming cut 5 bases from V and 0 bases from J; bases unmatched to any gene: 6. Libraries were prepared by immunoSEQ multiplex PCR; TCRdb keeps only in-frame clonotypes and omits some of them. The sample carries some 29,000 clones, roughly 68% recorded once. Study-wide points: Marked clonal contraction of both clone types appeared late after vaccination.

The sequence came from a human donor who received a COVID-19 vaccine. The chain couples TRBV5-1 to TRBJ2-3, with 10 bases lining up with TRBD2. Sequencing used CD4+ T cells from PBMCs cultured with HCoV-OC43 spike peptides, obtained after COVID-19 vaccination. As to subset: HCoV-OC43 spike overlapping peptide pool stimulation. CDR3 nucleotides: TGCGCCAGCAGGATGCTAGCGGGGGCCAGCACAGATACGCAGTATTTT. Protein sequence: CASRMLAGASTDTQYF.